This TCR beta chain originates from a study of T cell changes during pregnancy in multiple sclerosis. This clone is a singleton in its sample. Using immunoSEQ multiplex PCR, the repertoire was profiled, and TCRdb retains in-frame clones only, with some absent. The sample consists of more than 65,000 clones, roughly nine tenths of them appearing once. Trimming cost V 6 bases and J 5 bases, with 13 bases left between them. The CDR3 spans 13 residues. CDR1 MRHNA and CDR2 SNTAGT come from the germline V gene. The receptor comes from a female donor in good health, enrolled as a control in a pregnancy study. The source was peripheral blood, collected after pregnancy. This chain uses TRBV6-4 with TRBJ2-5, with TRBD2 as a possible D gene (5 bases). CDR3 residues: CASSRDLGETQYF. The CDR3 DNA reads as TGTGCCAGCAGCCGGGATTTGGGGGAGACCCAGTACTTC.